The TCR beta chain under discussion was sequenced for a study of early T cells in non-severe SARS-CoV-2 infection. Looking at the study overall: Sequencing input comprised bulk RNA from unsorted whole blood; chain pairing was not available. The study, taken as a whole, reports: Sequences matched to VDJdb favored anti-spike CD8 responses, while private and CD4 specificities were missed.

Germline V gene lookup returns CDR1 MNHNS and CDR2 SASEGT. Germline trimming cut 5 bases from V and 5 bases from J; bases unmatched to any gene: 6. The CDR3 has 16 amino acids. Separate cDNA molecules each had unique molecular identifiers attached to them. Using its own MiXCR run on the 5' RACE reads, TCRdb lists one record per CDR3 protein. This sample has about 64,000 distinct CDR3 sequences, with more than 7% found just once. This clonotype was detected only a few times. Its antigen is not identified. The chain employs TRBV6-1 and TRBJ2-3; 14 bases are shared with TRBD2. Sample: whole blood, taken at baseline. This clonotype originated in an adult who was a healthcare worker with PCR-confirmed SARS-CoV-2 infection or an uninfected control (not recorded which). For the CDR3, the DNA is TGTGCCAGCAGTAGCTGGACTAGCGGGAGGTTAGATACGCAGTATTTT. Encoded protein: CASSSWTSGRLDTQYF.